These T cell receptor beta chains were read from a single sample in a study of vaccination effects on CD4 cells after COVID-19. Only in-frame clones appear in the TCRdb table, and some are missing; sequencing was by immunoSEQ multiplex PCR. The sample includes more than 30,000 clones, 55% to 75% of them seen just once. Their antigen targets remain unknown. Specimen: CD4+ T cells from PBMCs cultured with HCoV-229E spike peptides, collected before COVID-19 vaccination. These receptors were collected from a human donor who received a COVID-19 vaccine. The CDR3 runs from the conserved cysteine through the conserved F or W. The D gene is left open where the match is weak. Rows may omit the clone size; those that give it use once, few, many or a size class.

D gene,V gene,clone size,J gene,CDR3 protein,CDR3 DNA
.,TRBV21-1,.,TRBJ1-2,CASSKALGFGEKFPYFYGYTF,TGTGCCAGCAGCAAAGCGCTGGGTTTTGGGGAGAAATTCCCTTACTTTTATGGCTACACCTTC
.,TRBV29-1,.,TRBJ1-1,CSVEDPGGEAFF,TGCAGCGTTGAAGATCCCGGGGGGGAAGCTTTCTTT
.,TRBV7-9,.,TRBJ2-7,CASSPLGSGIYEQYF,TGTGCCAGCAGCCCTTTGGGTAGCGGCATTTACGAGCAGTACTTC
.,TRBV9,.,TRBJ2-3,CASSVGPTDTQYF,TGTGCCAGCAGCGTAGGCCCCACAGATACGCAGTATTTT
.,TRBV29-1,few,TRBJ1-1,CSVNDGGLGGEAFF,TGCAGCGTTAACGACGGGGGTCTTGGTGGTGAAGCTTTCTTT
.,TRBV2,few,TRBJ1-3,CASSPFSQGNTIYF,TGTGCCAGCAGTCCCTTTAGTCAGGGCAACACCATATATTTT
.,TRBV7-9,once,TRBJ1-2,CASSFYRENYGYTF,TGTGCCAGCAGCTTCTACAGGGAAAACTATGGCTACACCTTC
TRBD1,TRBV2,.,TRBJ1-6,CASSGSRGDNSPLHF,TGTGCCAGCAGTGGGTCCAGGGGGGATAATTCACCCCTCCACTTT
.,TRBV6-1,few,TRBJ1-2,CASSEQGYGYTF,TGTGCCAGCAGTGAACAGGGGTACGGCTACACCTTC
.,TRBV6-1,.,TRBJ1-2,CASSEALRLHYGYTF,TGTGCCAGCAGTGAAGCGCTTCGGCTTCACTATGGCTACACCTTC
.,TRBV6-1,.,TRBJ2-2,CASSEARTANTGELFF,TGTGCCAGCAGTGAAGCCCGGACTGCTAACACCGGGGAGCTGTTTTTT
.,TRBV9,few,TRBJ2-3,CASSVGGTDTQYF,TGTGCCAGCAGCGTAGGTGGTACAGATACGCAGTATTTT
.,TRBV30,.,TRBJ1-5,CAWSLIGQPQHF,TGTGCCTGGAGTCTTATTGGACAGCCCCAGCATTTT
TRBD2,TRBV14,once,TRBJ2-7,CASSQDGGLAGAQQYF,TGTGCCAGCAGCCAAGATGGAGGACTAGCGGGAGCCCAGCAGTACTTC
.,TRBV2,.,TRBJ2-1,CASRGYQYNEQFF,TGTGCCAGCAGGGGGTACCAATACAATGAGCAGTTCTTC
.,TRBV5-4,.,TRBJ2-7,CASSLGGEYEQYF,TGTGCCAGCAGCTTGGGGGGAGAGTACGAGCAGTACTTC
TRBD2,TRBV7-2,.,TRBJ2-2,CASSSSGRVYTGELFF,TGTGCCAGCAGCTCTAGCGGGAGGGTCTACACCGGGGAGCTGTTTTTT
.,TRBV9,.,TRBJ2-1,CASSVQAGSSHNEQFF,TGTGCCAGCAGCGTACAAGCCGGGAGCTCCCACAATGAGCAGTTCTTC
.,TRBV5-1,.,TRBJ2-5,CASSSGPQETQYF,TGCGCCAGCAGCTCCGGACCCCAAGAGACCCAGTACTTC
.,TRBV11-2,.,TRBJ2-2,CASSQDRGSTGELFF,TGTGCCAGCAGTCAAGATCGGGGTTCCACCGGGGAGCTGTTTTTT
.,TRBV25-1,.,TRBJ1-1,CASSEKEVGEAFF,TGTGCCAGCAGTGAGAAAGAGGTTGGTGAAGCTTTCTTT
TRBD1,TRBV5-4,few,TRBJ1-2,CASSIRTGDYTF,TGTGCCAGCAGCATCCGGACAGGGGACTACACCTTC
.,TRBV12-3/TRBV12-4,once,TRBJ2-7,CASSLLTIGEQYF,TGTGCCAGCAGTTTGTTAACAATTGGCGAGCAGTACTTC
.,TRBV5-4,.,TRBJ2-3,CASSLAGTDTQYF,TGTGCCAGCAGCTTGGCCGGCACAGATACGCAGTATTTT